These 25 T cell receptor beta chains originate from one sample sequenced in a study of cytomegalovirus exposure and HLA in healthy donors. TCRdb keeps only in-frame clones here, not all; method: immunoSEQ multiplex PCR. The sample lists 100,000 to 150,000 clones; roughly 87% were seen once. The sequenced sample was PBMCs. The receptor set was obtained from a woman younger than 35 in good health and CMV-seronegative.

CDR3 loop: CASSPGTGENEQFF. The CDR3 nucleotides are TGTGCCAGCAGCCCCGGGACTGGGGAAAATGAGCAGTTCTTC. The V call is TRBV7-6, the J call TRBJ2-1; a weak D match, TRBD2 (6 bases). Germline V gene sequence: CDR1 SGHVS, CDR2 FNYEAQ. Trimming removed 5 bases from V and 7 bases from J, with 15 bases in between. The CDR3 contains 14 residues. The full variable domain, rest sourced from reference TRBV7-6 and TRBJ2-1, is GAGVSQSPRYKVTKRGQDVALRCDPISGHVSLYWYRQALGQGPEFLTYFNYEAQQDKSGLPNDRFSAERPEGSISTLTIQRTEQRDSAMYRCASSPGTGENEQFFGPGTRLTVL.

The chain employs TRBV9 and TRBJ1-1; maybe TRBD1 (6 bases). The CDR3 covers 14 residues. Germline assignment: CDR1 SGDLS and CDR2 YYNGEE. V lost 4 bases and J lost 0, with 10 bases in between. CDR3 DNA sequence: TGTGCCAGCAGCCGAGGACAGATGAACACTGAAGCTTTCTTT. It encodes CASSRGQMNTEAFF.

This clone was observed once. The chain uses TRBV5-4 and TRBJ2-5; the D is unclear. The CDR3 is 14 amino acids. V lost 4 bases to trimming and J lost 3 bases, with 13 bases between them. Germline V CDR1 and CDR2: SGHNT, YYREEE (reference sequence). The CDR3 loop reads CASSIATRKETQYF. In nucleotides, the CDR3 is TGTGCCAGCAGCATAGCTACGCGGAAAGAGACCCAGTACTTC.

The chain carries TRBV29-1 and TRBJ1-4; D is perhaps TRBD1 (5 bases). Germline assignment: CDR1 SQVTM and CDR2 ANQGSEA. This CDR3 is built from 17 residues. The ends were cut back, 2 bases at V and 0 bases at J, with 16 bases in the middle. The CDR3 bases are TGCAGCGTTGAAACCCAGGGCCCTTGGGCAACTAATGAAAAACTGTTTTTT. Its protein is CSVETQGPWATNEKLFF. Full variable domain (missing parts from reference TRBV29-1 and TRBJ1-4): SAVISQKPSRDICQRGTSLTIQCQVDSQVTMMFWYRQQPGQSLTLIATANQGSEATYESGFVIDKFPISRPNLTFSTLTVSNMSPEDSSIYLCSVETQGPWATNEKLFFGSGTQLSVL.

The chain has TRBV28 and TRBJ1-5, with D tentatively TRBD1 (6 bases). Germline loops: CDR1 MDHEN, CDR2 SYDVKM. Trimming pared 7 bases from V and 2 bases from J, leaving 12 bases between. The CDR3 runs 14 residues. The CDR3 loop is CASTPHRGNQPQHF. Here the CDR3 DNA reads TGTGCCAGCACACCCCACAGGGGCAATCAGCCCCAGCATTTT.

CDR3 in DNA: TGTGCCAGCAGCCCTCCCGGCGGGAGCCACGAGCAGTACTTC. This translates into CASSPPGGSHEQYF. The chain uses TRBV7-9 and TRBJ2-7, with 7 bases matching TRBD2. Germline loops: CDR1 SEHNR, CDR2 FQNEAQ (reference sequence). V was pared by 5 bases and J by 5 bases, with 9 bases of the junction left unmatched. The CDR3 spans 14 residues.

The chain is built from TRBV18 and TRBJ1-1; D remains unclear. Germline V lookup: CDR1 KGHSH, CDR2 LQKENI. The CDR3 has 14 amino acids. V lost 3 bases to trimming and J lost 8 bases, with 16 bases between them. CDR3: CASSPGRGGLEAFF. DNA for the CDR3: TGTGCCAGCTCACCCGGCCGAGGTGGATTAGAAGCTTTCTTT.

This chain joins TRBV4-1 and TRBJ2-1; 9 nucleotides match TRBD1. V lost 4 bases and J lost 6; bases outside the gene matches: 4. The germline CDR1 and CDR2 sequences are MGHRA and YSYEKL. The CDR3 totals 14 residues. For the CDR3, the DNA is TGCGCCAGCAGCCGGGACAGGGTCGCCAATGAGCAGTTCTTC. Amino acid sequence: CASSRDRVANEQFF.

This chain links TRBV5-8 with TRBJ2-2, with D unclear. The V end was cut by 4 bases, the J end by 13 bases, with 14 bases between. CDR3 length equals 12 residues. CDR1 is SGHTS, CDR2 YDEGEE, per germline. CDR3: CASSPYSGGLFF. The CDR3 region has the DNA TGTGCCAGCAGCCCCTATTCCGGTGGGCTGTTTTTT.

V is TRBV7-6 and J is TRBJ2-2; D is uncertain. V gave up 2 bases and J gave up 6 bases, with 10 bases separating them. The CDR3 runs to 14 residues. Looked up from germline, CDR1 is SGHVS and CDR2 is FNYEAQ. The CDR3 nucleotides read TGTGCCAGCAGCTTATCCCAGTTGGCCGGGGAGCTGTTTTTT. Protein: CASSLSQLAGELFF.

The chain combines TRBV28 with TRBJ1-5; possible D gene TRBD1, 5 bases. V was trimmed by 5 bases and J by 6 bases, leaving 17 bases between them. Germline values: CDR1 MDHEN, CDR2 SYDVKM. The CDR3 covers 15 residues. The CDR3 DNA reads TGTGCCAGCAGTGGAAGACTGGGACTTCCTCAGCCCCAGCATTTT. It yields the protein CASSGRLGLPQPQHF. The full variable domain, its missing parts supplied by reference TRBV28 and TRBJ1-5, is DVKVTQSSRYLVKRTGEKVFLECVQDMDHENMFWYRQDPGLGLRLIYFSYDVKMKEKGDIPEGYSVSREKKERFSLILESASTNQTSMYLCASSGRLGLPQPQHFGDGTRLSIL.

The chain is built from TRBV5-1 and TRBJ2-5, with D hard to call. Germline CDR1 reads SGHRS; CDR2 reads YFSETQ. CDR3 length: 15 residues. V lost 4 bases to trimming and J lost 4 bases, with 17 bases between them. The CDR3 nucleotides are TGCGCCAGCAGCCCCCTGGGTGACTCAGCAGAGACCCAGTACTTC. Translated, it gives CASSPLGDSAETQYF.

The CDR3 nucleotides read TGCGCCAGCAGCTTGCCTAACGATCTCTATGGCTACACCTTC. Protein sequence: CASSLPNDLYGYTF. V and J are TRBV5-1 and TRBJ1-2; no firm D call. Germline V CDR1 and CDR2: SGHRS, YFSETQ. CDR3 length equals 14 residues. The germline V and J ends were trimmed by 1 base and 4 bases, with 11 bases remaining between them.

This clone was picked up one time. The chain carries TRBV27 and TRBJ2-7; 10 bases agree with TRBD2. The germline CDR1 and CDR2 sequences are MNHEY and SMNVEV (reference sequence). Trimming cost V 8 bases and J 3 bases; bases outside gene matches: 22. The CDR3 is 19 amino acids. CDR3 protein: CASAVLAEPASGSRYEQYF. The CDR3 DNA is TGTGCCAGCGCCGTCTTAGCGGAACCAGCTAGCGGGAGTCGCTACGAGCAGTACTTC.

This rearrangement joins TRBV9 to TRBJ2-3; 8 positions match TRBD2. Germline lookup yields CDR1 SGDLS and CDR2 YYNGEE. Trimming took 4 bases from V and 2 from J; bases not matched to a gene: 6. CDR3 size: 15 residues. CDR3 sequence (DNA): TGTGCCAGCAGCCGAAGCGGGGGATTCACAGATACGCAGTATTTT. Translation gives CASSRSGGFTDTQYF.

This chain joins TRBV4-3 and TRBJ2-7; TRBD1 matches 9 bases. The CDR3 has 16 residues. Germline CDR1 and CDR2: LGHNA and YSLEER. Trimming cost V 0 bases and J 2 bases; bases outside gene matches: 5. The CDR3 reads CASSQDGTGPTYEQYF. The CDR3 nucleotides read TGCGCCAGCAGCCAAGATGGGACAGGGCCCACCTACGAGCAGTACTTC.

This clone was observed a few times. V and J are TRBV5-6 and TRBJ1-5; D might be TRBD1 (5 bases). CDR1 is SGHDT and CDR2 is YYEEEE in the germline V gene. This CDR3 is built from 14 residues. With 1 base removed from V and 6 bases from J, the gap between germline ends came to 11 bases. CDR3 DNA: TGTGCCAGCAGCTTGCGGAGGGGTAGTCAGCCCCAGCATTTT. Translating gives CASSLRRGSQPQHF.

The V gene is TRBV10-3, the J gene TRBJ2-7; 10 positions agree with TRBD1. From germline, CDR1 is ENHRY and CDR2 SYGVKD. The CDR3 is 15 amino acids. J was trimmed by 1 base and V by 3 bases; bases with no gene match: 3. The chain's CDR3 is CAISDRTGGSYEQYF. CDR3 DNA sequence: TGTGCCATCAGTGATAGGACAGGGGGATCCTACGAGCAGTACTTC.

J is TRBJ2-2 and V is TRBV15; D possibly corresponds to TRBD2 (5 bases). The CDR3 length is 12 residues. V gave up 9 bases and J gave up 5 bases, with 10 bases separating them. Germline-derived CDR1 and CDR2 are LNHNV and YYDKDF (reference sequence). Here the CDR3 reads CATNGVTGELFF. Written as DNA, the CDR3 is TGTGCCACAAACGGGGTAACCGGGGAGCTGTTTTTT.

CDR3 nucleotides: TGTGCCAGCAGTGAAGTCCGGGGGCGGGGGCGAGAGACCCAGTACTTC. Encoded protein: CASSEVRGRGRETQYF. The rearrangement joins TRBV6-1 to TRBJ2-5; TRBD2 might be the D (7 bases). V lost 1 base and J 4 bases, leaving 16 bases between the germline ends. This CDR3 spans 16 amino acids. Germline-derived CDR1 and CDR2 are MNHNS and SASEGT.

This chain joins TRBV5-1 and TRBJ2-5; D gene uncertain. This CDR3 is 13 amino acids long. Germline CDR1 is SGHRS and CDR2 is YFSETQ. Trimming removed 5 bases at V and 1 base at J, with 9 bases between. DNA of the CDR3: TGCGCCAGCAGTGTACAGATCCAAGAGACCCAGTACTTC. Its translation is CASSVQIQETQYF.

The chain couples TRBV4-2 to TRBJ1-2; 12 bases align to TRBD1. CDR1 and CDR2 from the germline V gene are LGHNA and YNFKEQ. J lost 10 bases, V lost 0 bases, and 9 bases had no gene match. CDR3 size: 16 residues. Written as DNA, the CDR3 is TGTGCCAGCAGCCAAGAGAGGGGGACAGGGGGCTACCCCTACACCTTC. Translated: CASSQERGTGGYPYTF.

The chain employs TRBV28 and TRBJ2-1, with TRBD2 matching 7 bases. Germline values: CDR1 MDHEN, CDR2 SYDVKM. CDR3 size: 14 residues. With V trimmed by 8 bases and J by 3 bases, 7 bases remained unmatched. Written as DNA, the CDR3 is TGTGCCAGCCTCTTGGGGGGGAGCTACAATGAGCAGTTCTTC. As protein: CASLLGGSYNEQFF.

The chain combines TRBV7-2 with TRBJ1-6, with D unclear. Germline CDR1 and CDR2: SGHTA and FQGNSA. Trimming removed 1 base at V and 12 bases at J, with 7 bases between. The CDR3 is made up of 12 amino acids. In DNA, the CDR3 is TGTGCCAGCAGCTTAGGAGGCGTACCCCTCCACTTT. As protein: CASSLGGVPLHF. Looking up the rest from reference TRBV7-2 and TRBJ1-6 gives the full variable domain: GAGVSQSPSNKVTEKGKDVELRCDPISGHTALYWYRQSLGQGLEFLIYFQGNSAPDKSGLPSDRFSAERTGGSVSTLTIQRTQQEDSAVYLCASSLGGVPLHFGNGTRLTVT.

V is TRBV6-5 and J is TRBJ2-2; TRBD2 matches 9 bases. CDR1 and CDR2 from the germline V gene are MNHEY and SVGAGI. CDR3 length equals 16 residues. With 1 base clipped from V and 6 bases from J, the junction kept 6 bases outside the gene matches. CDR3 coding DNA: TGTGCCAGCAGTTACTTAGGCGGGGGGGCGGCCGGGGAGCTGTTTTTT. Amino acid sequence: CASSYLGGGAAGELFF.